Listed below are T cell receptor beta chains from one sample, sequenced in a study of cytomegalovirus exposure and HLA in healthy donors. Data came from immunoSEQ multiplex PCR; TCRdb stores just in-frame clones and leaves some out. The sample lists about 180,000 clones; less than 80% were seen once. The sample consisted of PBMCs. Receptor source: a woman aged 40 to 50 in good health and CMV-seronegative. CDR3s include the opening cysteine and the closing phenylalanine or tryptophan. A D gene is named only where the DNA matches it firmly. Some rows have no size entry. The others give once, few or many, or a class for an expanded clone.

d_call cdr3_length clone_size j_call v_call cdr3_aa cdr3_nt
TRBD1 16 NA TRBJ1-1 TRBV5-1 CASSLGRGRMNTEAFF TGCGCCAGCAGCTTGGGCAGGGGGCGCATGAACACTGAAGCTTTCTTT
NA 11 NA TRBJ1-1 TRBV10-3 CAISEDRTAFF TGTGCCATCAGTGAGGACAGGACGGCTTTCTTT
TRBD2 17 NA TRBJ2-5 TRBV7-3 CASSRNAGTSGTETQYF TGTGCCAGCAGCCGAAACGCGGGGACTAGCGGGACGGAGACCCAGTACTTC
NA 12 NA TRBJ1-2 TRBV14 CASSQGQDGYTF TGTGCCAGCAGCCAAGGACAGGATGGCTACACCTTC
NA 12 NA TRBJ1-1 TRBV30 CAWSGAGTEAFF TGTGCCTGGTCCGGGGCGGGGACTGAAGCTTTCTTT
TRBD1 14 few TRBJ2-7 TRBV5-6 CASRPGTADHEQYF TGTGCCAGCAGGCCGGGGACAGCGGATCACGAGCAGTACTTC
TRBD1 15 NA TRBJ2-7 TRBV27 CASSSSRQGRYEQYF TGTGCCAGCAGTTCCTCGAGACAGGGGAGGTACGAGCAGTACTTC
TRBD1 15 NA TRBJ1-1 TRBV11-2 CASSLEGAGGTEAFF TGTGCCAGCAGCTTAGAGGGGGCAGGGGGCACTGAAGCTTTCTTT
NA 16 NA TRBJ1-2 TRBV6-5 CASSYSNPGQMYGYTF TGTGCCAGCAGTTACTCGAATCCGGGACAAATGTATGGCTACACCTTC
TRBD2 17 few TRBJ2-2 TRBV19 CASSLRAGGANTGELFF TGTGCCAGTAGTCTTCGAGCGGGGGGAGCGAACACCGGGGAGCTGTTTTTT
TRBD2 15 NA TRBJ2-7 TRBV19 CASSIGRAGVFEQYF TGTGCCAGTAGTATAGGGCGAGCGGGAGTTTTCGAGCAGTACTTC
NA 14 once TRBJ1-1 TRBV28 CASSSGTLNTEAFF TGTGCCAGCAGTTCCGGGACATTGAACACTGAAGCTTTCTTT
NA 14 NA TRBJ1-3 TRBV9 CASSVGSTGNTIYF TGTGCCAGCAGCGTGGGTAGCACTGGAAACACCATATATTTT
TRBD1 15 NA TRBJ2-7 TRBV10-1 CASSEGGQGGYEQYF TGCGCCAGCAGTGAAGGGGGACAGGGAGGCTACGAGCAGTACTTC
NA 14 NA TRBJ2-5 TRBV6-6 CASSTPPDSGTQYF TGTGCCAGCAGTACCCCCCCAGATTCGGGGACCCAGTACTTC
NA 16 NA TRBJ1-4 TRBV12-5 CASGLALGGGGEKLFF TGTGCTAGTGGTTTGGCTTTAGGGGGTGGTGGTGAAAAACTGTTTTTT
NA 16 NA TRBJ2-5 TRBV19 CASSTPSGELQETQYF TGTGCCAGTAGTACTCCCTCGGGGGAACTGCAAGAGACCCAGTACTTC
TRBD2 17 NA TRBJ2-3 TRBV9 CASSVPQTSGNADTQYF TGTGCCAGCAGCGTACCCCAAACTAGCGGGAATGCAGATACGCAGTATTTT
TRBD2 14 NA TRBJ2-3 TRBV29-1 CSGTPGLAEATQYF TGCAGCGGCACCCCGGGACTAGCGGAGGCTACGCAGTATTTT
TRBD2 16 NA TRBJ2-5 TRBV7-2 CASSPRTSGMGETQYF TGTGCCAGCAGCCCCCGGACTAGCGGGATGGGAGAGACCCAGTACTTC
NA 14 few TRBJ1-5 TRBV2 CASSEVPPLGPQHF TGTGCCAGCAGTGAAGTGCCACCCCTCGGGCCCCAGCATTTT
NA 14 NA TRBJ1-3 TRBV6-1 CASSQGHSGNTIYF TGTGCCAGCAGCCAGGGTCACTCTGGAAACACCATATATTTT